This T cell receptor (beta chain) was retrieved from a study of T cell responses to AZD1222 COVID-19 vaccine. In regard to this clone: Its antigen is unknown.

Findings and caveats of the study: Vaccine-associated CD4 TCRs spanned spike, dominant at 160-218 and 743-854. Per reports, nearly half of all spike-specific TCRs target regions that are unmutated in variants. Clonal diversity was possibly underestimated; the donors were predominantly white British and more often female.

Here immunoSEQ multiplex PCR was the method, and the copy in TCRdb shows in-frame clones only, minus some. Of 120,000 or so clones detected, 94% appear once; the ten largest clones hold 2.5% to 3%. Investigators merged groups given second doses at roughly 4 or roughly 12 weeks. The material was peripheral blood, obtained 28 days after the second AZD1222 dose. The sequence came from an adult who received the AZD1222 COVID-19 vaccine.

In nucleotides, the CDR3 is TGTGCCAGCAGCCGAGCCGGGGGGGATTACAATGAGCAGTTCTTC. Residues: CASSRAGGDYNEQFF. The V and J genes are TRBV9 and TRBJ2-1, with 8 bases lining up with TRBD2. CDR1 is SGDLS, CDR2 YYNGEE, per germline. CDR3 length: 15 residues. J was trimmed by 4 bases and V by 4 bases; bases with no gene match: 7.